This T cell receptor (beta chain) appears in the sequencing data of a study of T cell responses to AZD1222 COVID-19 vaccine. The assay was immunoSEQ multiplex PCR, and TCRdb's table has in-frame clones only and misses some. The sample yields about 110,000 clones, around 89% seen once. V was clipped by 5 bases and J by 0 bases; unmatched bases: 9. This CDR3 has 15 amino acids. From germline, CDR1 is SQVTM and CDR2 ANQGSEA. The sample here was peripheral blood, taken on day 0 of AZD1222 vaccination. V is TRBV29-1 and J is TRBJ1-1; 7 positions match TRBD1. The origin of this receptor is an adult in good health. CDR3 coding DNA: TGCAGCGTTCAGACAGGGCCATATATGAACACTGAAGCTTTCTTT. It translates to CSVQTGPYMNTEAFF.